The present entry profiles one T cell receptor beta chain with its context. The antigen remains unidentified. The data were taken from a study of OX40 agonist ivuxolimab in advanced cancers. Study at large: The patients received agonistic anti-OX40 (CD134) antibody ivuxolimab. Partial responses were achieved by three patients, of whom one had hepatocellular carcinoma and two had cutaneous melanoma. Findings and caveats of the study: Low normalized T-cell clonal expansion was additionally recorded for some nonresponders. Dose levels from 0.1 to 3.0 mg/kg saw CD4+ and CD8+ blood T cells expand clonally by week 6.

Sequenced by immunoSEQ multiplex PCR; TCRdb stores in-frame clones only, minus some. The table lists roughly 50,000 clones, 80% to 85% of them singletons. The CDR3 loop spans 15 amino acids. CDR1 and CDR2 from the germline V gene are LNHDA and SQIVND (reference sequence). The junction had 7 bases not matched to a gene; V was cut back by 5 bases and J by 4 bases. The material sequenced was CD4+ or CD8+ T cells sorted from blood, taken in a trial of the OX40 agonist ivuxolimab. The origin of this receptor is an adult with an advanced solid tumor such as melanoma, head and neck, liver or kidney cancer. J is TRBJ1-1 and V is TRBV19; 10 positions agree with TRBD1. CDR3 nucleotides: TGTGCCAGTAGTCCGAGGACAGGGGGGCGCACTGAAGCTTTCTTT. Translating it yields CASSPRTGGRTEAFF.